These T cell receptor beta chains were read from a single sample in a study of CD8 T cells in Susac syndrome. MiXCR, run by TCRdb on the immunoSEQ multiplex PCR reads, gives a single entry per CDR3 protein. The repertoire consists of more than 150,000 distinct CDR3 sequences, with about 95% occurring once and the leading ten covering around 0.15%. Specimen: CD4+ T cells from PBMCs. The receptors were gathered from a human donor with Susac syndrome. Each CDR3 is given with its conserved first and last residue. A D gene is named only where the DNA matches it firmly. The size entry is marked missing in some rows and otherwise reads once, few, many or a size class.

clone_size	v_call	j_call	d_call	cdr3_nt	cdr3_aa
.	TRBV3-1	TRBJ2-2	.	TGTGCCAGCAGCCAAGTCGACACCGGGGAGCTGTTTTTT	CASSQVDTGELFF
.	TRBV3-1	TRBJ1-1	.	TGTGCCAGCAGCCCCTTACGGGGGGACGTTGAAGCTTTCTTT	CASSPLRGDVEAFF
.	TRBV13	TRBJ2-4	.	TGTGCCAGCAGCGGACCACCGGTCTCCAGGAACATTCAGTACTTC	CASSGPPVSRNIQYF
.	TRBV29-1	TRBJ2-1	.	TGCAGCGTTGAAGGTAGCGTGTCGAGCTCCTACAATGAGCAGTTCTTC	CSVEGSVSSSYNEQFF
.	TRBV5-6	TRBJ2-5	.	TGTGCCAGCAGCTTGCCTAGCCGTAGGGAGACCCAGTACTTC	CASSLPSRRETQYF
.	TRBV29-1	TRBJ1-5	.	TGCGCGGCCAAAACAGGGTTAGGTCAGCCCCAGCATTTT	CAAKTGLGQPQHF
.	TRBV20-1	TRBJ1-2	.	TGCAGTGCTAGGTCTGGGGCTAACTATGGCTACACCTTC	CSARSGANYGYTF
.	TRBV12-3/TRBV12-4	TRBJ2-7	.	TGTGCCAGCAGAGTTGGGGGGAGGGAGCAGTACTTC	CASRVGGREQYF
.	TRBV3-1	TRBJ1-3	.	TGTGCCAGCAGCCAAACAGCGATCTCTGGAAACACCATATATTTT	CASSQTAISGNTIYF
.	TRBV7-2	TRBJ1-2	.	TGTGCCAGCAGCATCGCCCTGCGGACAGTCGCAGACGGCTACACCTTC	CASSIALRTVADGYTF
.	TRBV7-9	TRBJ2-7	TRBD1	TGTGCCACCACGGGGACAGGAGCCTACGAGCAGTACTTC	CATTGTGAYEQYF
once	TRBV9	TRBJ2-7	.	TGTGCCAGCAGCGCGGGACTTGACTACGAGCAGTACTTC	CASSAGLDYEQYF
.	TRBV9	TRBJ1-2	.	TGTGCCAGCAGCCCCTCGGCTCTCTCTAACTATGGCTACACCTTC	CASSPSALSNYGYTF
.	TRBV20-1	TRBJ2-1	.	TGCAGCTACTTCGGGGTAGGTCGAGATGAGCAGTTCTTC	CSYFGVGRDEQFF
.	TRBV11-3	TRBJ2-1	TRBD2	TGTGCCAGCAGCGGCGGGACTAGCGGGCAGGGTGAGCAGTTCTTC	CASSGGTSGQGEQFF
.	TRBV20-1	TRBJ1-1	TRBD1	TGCAGTGCTAGTTGGCAGGGGGTGAACACTGAAGCTTTCTTT	CSASWQGVNTEAFF
.	TRBV20-1	TRBJ2-1	.	TGCAGTGCTAGGGCTAATAGCGGTGAGCAGTTCTTC	CSARANSGEQFF
once	TRBV11-2	TRBJ2-2	TRBD1	TGTGCCAGCAGACTTCTTAGGACAGGGAACACCGGGGAGCTGTTTTTT	CASRLLRTGNTGELFF
.	TRBV12-3/TRBV12-4	TRBJ2-5	TRBD2	TGTGCCAGCAGTTTAGGCCCGGGACTAGCGGGGGGGCCTACAGAGACCCAGTACTTC	CASSLGPGLAGGPTETQYF
.	TRBV12-3/TRBV12-4	TRBJ1-4	.	TGTGCCAGCGCGGAAGCCGATAGCGAAAAACTGTTTTTT	CASAEADSEKLFF
.	TRBV7-9	TRBJ1-2	.	TGTGCCAGCAGCTTAGGTCGACAGTTAGCTAACTATGGCTACACCTTC	CASSLGRQLANYGYTF
.	TRBV12-3/TRBV12-4	TRBJ2-3	.	TGTGCCAGCAGACTTACTACAGATACGCAGTATTTT	CASRLTTDTQYF
.	TRBV20-1	TRBJ1-5	.	TGCAGTGCTCGGCTCGGGGGGGGCGGCAATCAGCCCCAGCATTTT	CSARLGGGGNQPQHF
.	TRBV7-3	TRBJ2-5	TRBD1	TGTGCCAGCAGCAGATCAGGGACAGAAGAGACCCAGTACTTC	CASSRSGTEETQYF
.	TRBV20-1	TRBJ2-5	TRBD2	TGCAGTGCTTCGACTAGCGGGGGGTTCCAAGAGACCCAGTACTTC	CSASTSGGFQETQYF
.	TRBV20-1	TRBJ2-3	TRBD1	TGCAGTGCTAGCTGGAGACAGGGCGAGACAGATACGCAGTATTTT	CSASWRQGETDTQYF
.	TRBV7-2	TRBJ2-4	.	TGTGCCAGCAGCCTCTCCGGGGTACAGTACTTC	CASSLSGVQYF
once	TRBV18	TRBJ1-6	.	TGTGCCAGCTCACCTTACCCGGGTTCACCCCTCCACTTT	CASSPYPGSPLHF
.	TRBV27	TRBJ1-1	TRBD1	TGTGCCAGCAGTTTATCTGACAGGGTAGGCACTGAAGCTTTCTTT	CASSLSDRVGTEAFF